This TCR beta chain is from a study of Graves' ophthalmopathy and Graves' hyperthyroidism listed by TCRdb under 2018. At the level of the whole study: Peripheral blood was collected before any treatment was given, at the time of initial diagnosis. The study used TCR beta repertoire signatures to distinguish Graves' ophthalmopathy from Graves' hyperthyroidism and to predict progression to ophthalmopathy. In total, around 140 blood samples were TCR-sequenced: approximately 42 ophthalmopathy, some 75 hyperthyroidism and roughly 17 hyperthyroidism-to-ophthalmopathy patients. To explore V-J signatures distinguishing ophthalmopathy from hyperthyroidism, a discovery set of approximately 100 patients (around 44 ophthalmopathy, over 55 stable hyperthyroidism) was enrolled. An independent validation cohort comprised around 20 hyperthyroidism patients and about 16 patients who later progressed from hyperthyroidism to ophthalmopathy. T-cell repertoires of thyroid tissue and blood were compared in more than five hyperthyroidism patients. Following sample collection, hyperthyroidism patients were given methimazole at a starting dose of 30 mg daily, and ophthalmopathy patients were given high-dose intravenous methylprednisolone. General findings and caveats noted by the study authors: Most expanded thyroid clonotypes with a frequency above 0.001 also appeared in blood, which suggests that blood repertoires may reflect the immune response in the thyroid. In validation, the model predicted ophthalmopathy progression with nearly 71% sensitivity and approximately 78% specificity; 12 predicted patients were CT-confirmed with GO in a median of around 6.5 months. No statistical method was used to set the sample size in advance, and the investigators knew which group each participant was assigned to. The 13-signature model separated ophthalmopathy from stable hyperthyroidism with roughly 90% sensitivity and approximately 83% specificity in cross-validation, and 80%/75% in the test set.

The CDR3 covers 13 residues, taking in both the cysteine and the phenylalanine. The read is trimmed to its CDR3 DNA, 39 bases read in frame from base 1. Clipping removes 1 base from V and 4 bases from J, with 3 as the unmatched junction base count. From a lookup of the germline V gene (reference sequence), CDR1 and CDR2 are GTSNPN and SVGIG. The ophthalmopathy patients had moderately to severely active disease, with a Clinical Activity Score of 3 or higher, a NOSPECS grade of 4 or higher, and a disease duration of less than 3 months. Patients with other autoimmune diseases, uncontrolled infections, pregnancy or lactation were excluded from the study. Clinical symptoms, serum thyroxine, TRAb, thyroid ultrasound and orbital computed tomography formed the basis of the diagnosis. Using Ficoll-Paque density gradient centrifugation, PBMCs were isolated from roughly 9.2 ml of fresh peripheral blood. Total RNA was extracted with Trizol reagent and quality-checked on an Agilent 2100 Bioanalyzer.

TCR beta CDR3 regions were amplified from RNA transcripts for repertoire sequencing. The first round of RT-PCR was done with HTBI primers and the Qiagen OneStep RT-PCR kit, and was followed by a second round of multiplex PCR, then size selection and purification. Sequencing of the libraries was carried out on an Illumina HiSeq2000 in paired-end mode with 100 bp reads. On the study's bioinformatics: SOAPnuke was used to process the reads, throwing out any read that had adapters, had uncalled bases, had a mean Phred below 15, or lacked an exact constant-primer or identifier match. COPE v1.2.5 was used to merge high-quality paired reads. Each unique nucleotide sequence was defined as a clonotype, and clonotypes were aligned to IMGT TRB V, D and J references with MiTCR v1.1. The analysis was limited to V-J combinations with a frequency above 0.0001, which together covered 99% to 99.2% of repertoires. For each V-J combination, a TCR clonal expansion and chaos score was defined as the ratio of F50 clonal expansion to chaos observed in the TCRdist matrix. Welch's t-statistics and random forest were used to reduce the features to 10 to 15 V-J combinations, which were then used as input to a naive Bayes classifier. Thyroid-blood repertoire similarity was quantified with the Morisita-Horn index. TCRdb cleaned the public reads at Q25 with fastp, built clones with MiXCR and kept in-frame beta chains. Rows are combined by CDR3 protein, so each entry shows the most common genes and DNA. The V and J calls were determined by TCRdb, not by the authors. Here the sample has 660,000 or so distinct CDR3 sequences; roughly two fifths occur a single time. Clones ranked in the top ten supply over 2.5% of the sample.

This clonotype has a handful of counts. It lacks a known antigen. No qualities accompany the bases; no much larger clone lies one base away. The sample consisted of peripheral blood. The sequence is built from TRBV30 and TRBJ1-2, with 7 bases matching TRBD1. This TCR was sampled from an adult man with Graves' ophthalmopathy. Here the CDR3 is given as CAWSAGTAYGYTF. The sequenced DNA is TGTGCCTGGAGTGCCGGGACAGCCTATGGCTACACCTTC.